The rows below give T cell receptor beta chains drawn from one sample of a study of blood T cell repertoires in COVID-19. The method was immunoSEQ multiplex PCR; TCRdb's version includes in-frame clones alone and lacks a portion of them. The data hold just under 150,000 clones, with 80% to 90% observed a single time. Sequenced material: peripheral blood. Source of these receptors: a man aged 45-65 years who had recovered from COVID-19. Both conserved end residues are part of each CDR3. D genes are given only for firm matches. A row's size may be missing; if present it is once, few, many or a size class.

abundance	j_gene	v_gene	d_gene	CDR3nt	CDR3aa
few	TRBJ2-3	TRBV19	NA	TGTGCCAGTAGTACCAGGGGACCCCCCACAGATACGCAGTATTTT	CASSTRGPPTDTQYF
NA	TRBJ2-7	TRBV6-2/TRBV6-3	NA	TGTGCCAGCTGCCCCCGGGACAAATACGAGCAGTACTTC	CASCPRDKYEQYF
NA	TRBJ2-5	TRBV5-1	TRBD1	TGCGCCAGCAGCCCGGACAGGGGCCTCCAAGAGACCCAGTACTTC	CASSPDRGLQETQYF
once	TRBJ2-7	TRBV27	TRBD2	TGTGCCAGCAGTTTACTGAGCGGGGGTTACGAGCAGTACTTC	CASSLLSGGYEQYF
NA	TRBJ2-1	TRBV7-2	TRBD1	TGTGCCAGCAGCCCCAGACAGGGGGCCAATGAGCAGTTCTTC	CASSPRQGANEQFF
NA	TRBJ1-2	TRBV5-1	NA	TGCGCCAGCAGCTCGACAGCTTCTGGAGAGTATGGCTACACCTTC	CASSSTASGEYGYTF
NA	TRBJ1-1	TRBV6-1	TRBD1	TGTGCCAGCAGTGAGGATTACAGGGGGCCTCCCGGGAACACTGAAGCTTTCTTT	CASSEDYRGPPGNTEAFF
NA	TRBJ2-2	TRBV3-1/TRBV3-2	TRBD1	TGTGCCAGCAGCCAGGGACAGGCGTTCGCGAACACCGGGGAGCTGTTTTTT	CASSQGQAFANTGELFF
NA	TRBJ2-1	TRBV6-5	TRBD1	TGTGCCAGCAGTTTCACCGGGACAGGGTACAATGAGCAGTTCTTC	CASSFTGTGYNEQFF
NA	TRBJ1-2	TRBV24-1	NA	TGTGCCACCAGTGATTTGGGCAGGGAAGCTAACTATGGCTACACCTTC	CATSDLGREANYGYTF
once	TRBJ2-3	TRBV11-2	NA	TGTGCCAGCAGCTCGGACATAAGCACAGATACGCAGTATTTT	CASSSDISTDTQYF
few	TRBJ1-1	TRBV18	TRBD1	TGTGCCAGCTCACCCCCTTCACAGACAGGGTGGACTTTCTTT	CASSPPSQTGWTFF
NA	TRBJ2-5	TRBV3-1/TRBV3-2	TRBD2	TGTGCCAGCAGCCAAGCAGGGACTAGCGGGGGAGGGACCCAGTACTTC	CASSQAGTSGGGTQYF
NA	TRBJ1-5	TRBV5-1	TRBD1	TGCGCCAGCAGCTTGGGACAGGGGCACAATCAGCCCCAGCATTTT	CASSLGQGHNQPQHF
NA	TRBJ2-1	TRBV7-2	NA	TGTGCCAGCAGCTTAAAGGGGCAGTGGGGGCCCAACAATGAGCAGTTCTTC	CASSLKGQWGPNNEQFF
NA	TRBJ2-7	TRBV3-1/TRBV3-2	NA	TGTGCCAGCAGCGCTACAGGGAAGTACGAGCAGTACTTC	CASSATGKYEQYF
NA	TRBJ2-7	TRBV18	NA	TGTGCCAGCTCACCCAGGACAGGGAGGGCCTACGAGCAGTACTTC	CASSPRTGRAYEQYF
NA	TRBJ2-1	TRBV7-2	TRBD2	TGTGCCAGCAGCCCCCGAGCCGGGACTAGGGTCTATGAGCAGTTCTTC	CASSPRAGTRVYEQFF
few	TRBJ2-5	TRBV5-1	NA	TGCGCCAGCAGCTTGGATTCGGGGAGAGAGACCCAGTACTTC	CASSLDSGRETQYF
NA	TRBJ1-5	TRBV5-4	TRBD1	TGTGCCAGCAGCTTGGGACAGGGGAAAGGGCAGCCCCAGCATTTT	CASSLGQGKGQPQHF
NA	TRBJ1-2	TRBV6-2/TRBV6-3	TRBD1	TGTGCCAGCAGTTACTCGAGGTTCGCAGGGGGCGCGGGCTACACCTTC	CASSYSRFAGGAGYTF
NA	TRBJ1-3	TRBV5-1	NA	TGCGCCAGCAGCGAGCAGGGAGGAAACACCATATATTTT	CASSEQGGNTIYF
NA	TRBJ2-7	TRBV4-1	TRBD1	TGCGCCAGCAGCCAATACGGGACAGGGGACGAGCAGTACTTC	CASSQYGTGDEQYF
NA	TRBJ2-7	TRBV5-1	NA	TGCGCCAGCAGCTTGGGAAGGGGAAATTCCTACGAGCAGTACTTC	CASSLGRGNSYEQYF
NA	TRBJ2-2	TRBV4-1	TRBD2	TGCGCCAGCAGCCAAGAGAGCGGGGGGGCGAACACCGGGGAGCTGTTTTTT	CASSQESGGANTGELFF
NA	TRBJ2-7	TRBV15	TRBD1	TGTGCCACCAGCAGATCTCCGGGACAGGGCGGCTACGAGCAGTACTTC	CATSRSPGQGGYEQYF
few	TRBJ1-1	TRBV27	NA	TGTGCCAGCAGACCCCCCGGACAGCGAACCGCGGGGAACACTGAAGCTTTCTTT	CASRPPGQRTAGNTEAFF
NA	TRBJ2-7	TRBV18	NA	TGTGCCAGCTCACAGAGGGAGAACGAGCAGTACTTC	CASSQRENEQYF
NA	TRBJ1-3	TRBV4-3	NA	TGCGCCAGCAGCCAAGATAGCAACGCAGGGTTCGGAAACACCATATATTTT	CASSQDSNAGFGNTIYF
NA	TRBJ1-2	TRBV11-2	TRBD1	TGTGCCAGCAGCCCAACCGGGACAGGGGGCTTTGGCTACACCTTC	CASSPTGTGGFGYTF
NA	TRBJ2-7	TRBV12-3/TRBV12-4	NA	TGTGCCAGCAGTTTGGGGGGAGACGAGCAGTACTTC	CASSLGGDEQYF
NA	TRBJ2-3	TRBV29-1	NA	TGCAGCGTTGCGGTAAGCACAGATACGCAGTATTTT	CSVAVSTDTQYF
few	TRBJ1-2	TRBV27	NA	TGTGCCAGCACCTCATTAGGGCAGGGAGGCTATGGCTACACCTTC	CASTSLGQGGYGYTF
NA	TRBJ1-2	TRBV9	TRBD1	TGTGCCAGCAGCGTAGGGGGACAGGGTTATGGCTACACCTTC	CASSVGGQGYGYTF
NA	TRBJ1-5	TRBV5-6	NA	TGTGCCAGCAGCTACGCCCGCCTAGAACCCCAGCATTTT	CASSYARLEPQHF
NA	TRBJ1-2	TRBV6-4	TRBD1	TGTGCCAGCAGTGACACAGGGGACAGGGGGCTAGTGGGTGATGGCTACACCTTC	CASSDTGDRGLVGDGYTF
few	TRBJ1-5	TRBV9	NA	TGTGCCAGCAGCGTAGCGCTGTGGGAGGCCAATCAGCCCCAGCATTTT	CASSVALWEANQPQHF
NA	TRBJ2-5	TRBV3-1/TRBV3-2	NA	TGTGCCAGCAGCCAGGAGGGTTGGGACGAACAAGAGACCCAGTACTTC	CASSQEGWDEQETQYF
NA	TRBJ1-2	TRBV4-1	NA	TGCGCCAGCAGCCAAACAGGTTTAACTATGGGCTACACCTTC	CASSQTGLTMGYTF
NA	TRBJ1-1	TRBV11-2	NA	TGTGCCAGCAGCTTAGTAGGGGCCGCTAACACTGAAGCTTTCTTT	CASSLVGAANTEAFF
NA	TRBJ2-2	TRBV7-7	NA	TGTGCCAGCAGCTTAGGTCTTCCAGGCGGGGTCTTCGGCGGGGAGCTGTTTTTT	CASSLGLPGGVFGGELFF
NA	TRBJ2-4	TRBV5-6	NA	TGTGCCAGCAGCTTGGGGTCAGGGTCTTGGTTTCAGTACTTC	CASSLGSGSWFQYF
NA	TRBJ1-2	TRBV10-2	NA	TGCGCCAGCAGCACAACAGGGAAGGTTATCTATGGCTACACCTTC	CASSTTGKVIYGYTF
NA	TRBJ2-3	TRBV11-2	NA	TGTGCCAGCAGCCTCGCAGGGGGGCACAGCACAGATACGCAGTATTTT	CASSLAGGHSTDTQYF
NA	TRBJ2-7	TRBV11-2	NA	TGTGCCAGCAGCCACAGCTCCTACGAGCAGTACTTC	CASSHSSYEQYF
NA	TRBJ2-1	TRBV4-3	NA	TGCGCCAGCAGCCAAGAGGCTAGTTCCCCGTCCTATGAGCAGTTCTTC	CASSQEASSPSYEQFF
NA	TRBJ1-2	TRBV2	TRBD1	TGTGCCAGCAGTCCCCCGACAGGGGTTAACTATGGCTACACCTTC	CASSPPTGVNYGYTF